This passage covers 14 T cell receptor beta chains from one sample sequenced in a study of PD-1 blockade in classical Hodgkin lymphoma. Assay: immunoSEQ multiplex PCR; the TCRdb copy retains only in-frame clones and omits some. The table shows tens of thousands of clones, with just under 80% occurring only once. No patient escaped relapse after autologous stem cell transplantation, and brentuximab vedotin exposure varied. The material was peripheral blood mononuclear cells (PBMCs), obtained at baseline. These receptor sequences come from a human donor with classical Hodgkin lymphoma.

V usage is TRBV5-1 and J usage is TRBJ2-2; no clear D gene. V gave up 0 bases and J gave up 7 bases, with 7 bases separating them. Germline CDR1 SGHRS, CDR2 YFSETQ. CDR3 length: 13 amino acids. The CDR3 nucleotides are TGCGCCAGCAGCTTGGGGGCTGACGGGGAGCTGTTTTTT. Its protein is CASSLGADGELFF.

The rearrangement links TRBV7-2 to TRBJ1-5, with no clear D. Germline V lookup: CDR1 SGHTA, CDR2 FQGNSA. This CDR3 spans 14 amino acids. Deletions cut 5 bases from V and 0 bases from J, with 8 bases between. The DNA for the CDR3 is TGTGCCAGCAGCCCGACCCTTAGCAATCAGCCCCAGCATTTT. This codes for CASSPTLSNQPQHF.

The rearrangement uses TRBV11-3 and TRBJ2-3; 11 bases line up with TRBD2. V lost 5 bases to trimming and J lost 1 base; unmatched junction nucleotides: 8. Germline V lookup: CDR1 SGHNT, CDR2 YENEEA. CDR3 length equals 17 residues. CDR3 region: CASSRGASGGRTDTQYF. CDR3 nucleotides: TGTGCCAGCAGCCGAGGAGCTAGCGGGGGGCGCACAGATACGCAGTATTTT.

J is TRBJ2-5 and V is TRBV7-9, with D possibly matching TRBD1 (6 bases). The CDR3 runs to 15 residues. Per germline, CDR1 SEHNR and CDR2 FQNEAQ (reference sequence). Trimming pared 5 bases from V and 1 base from J, leaving 14 bases between. CDR3 residues: CASSRNQGTQETQYF. Here the CDR3 DNA reads TGTGCCAGCAGCCGCAATCAGGGGACCCAAGAGACCCAGTACTTC.

The chain has TRBV5-4 and TRBJ1-2, with a weak D call TRBD1 (6 bases). Per the germline V gene, CDR1 is SGHNT and CDR2 is YYREEE (reference sequence). The V gene lost 3 bases and the J gene lost 4 bases, with 25 bases spanning the gap. The CDR3 covers 18 residues. CDR3 DNA sequence: TGTGCCAGCAGCTCGGGGGGGGCCAGGGAGGGCACAGGCTATGGCTACACCTTC. This sequence encodes CASSSGGAREGTGYGYTF. Using reference TRBV5-4 and TRBJ1-2 for the parts outside the CDR3, the full variable domain is ETGVTQSPTHLIKTRGQQVTLRCSSQSGHNTVSWYQQALGQGPQFIFQYYREEENGRGNFPPRFSGLQFPNYSSELNVNALELDDSALYLCASSSGGAREGTGYGYTFGSGTRLTVV.

The chain carries TRBV11-1 and TRBJ2-1, with a possible D match to TRBD2 (5 bases). Trimming cost V 5 bases and J 7 bases, with 21 bases left between them. The germline V gene encodes CDR1 SGHAT and CDR2 FQDESV (reference sequence). CDR3 length equals 16 residues. The CDR3 sequence is CASSHPVDSPLNEQFF. The DNA of the CDR3 is TGTGCCAGCAGCCACCCGGTGGACTCCCCATTAAATGAGCAGTTCTTC.

The chain combines TRBV4-1 with TRBJ2-3, with 8 bases identical to TRBD2. J gave up 0 bases and V 4 bases, and 3 bases lay outside the gene matches. The CDR3 has 15 residues. The germline gives CDR1 MGHRA, CDR2 YSYEKL. The CDR3 bases are TGCGCCAGCAGCCGAGCGGGGGTTAGCACAGATACGCAGTATTTT. This codes for CASSRAGVSTDTQYF.

This chain connects TRBV30 to TRBJ1-4; no definite D call. V was trimmed by 0 bases and J by 8 bases, leaving 13 bases between them. This CDR3 comprises 14 residues. Germline lookup yields CDR1 GTSNPN and CDR2 SVGIG (reference sequence). CDR3 DNA sequence: TGTGCCTGGAGTGTGGGTCCGCAGAGGGAAAAACTGTTTTTT. Amino acids: CAWSVGPQREKLFF.

The chain employs TRBV5-6 and TRBJ1-2; D might be TRBD1 (5 bases). The CDR3 loop spans 14 amino acids. CDR1 SGHDT and CDR2 YYEEEE come from the germline V gene. The V gene lost 0 bases and the J gene lost 8 bases, with 14 bases spanning the gap. Here the CDR3 reads CASSLEGGERGYTF. The CDR3 region has the DNA TGTGCCAGCAGCTTGGAGGGAGGGGAGAGGGGCTACACCTTC.

This clone turned up a few times. The chain carries TRBV5-1 and TRBJ1-1; maybe TRBD1 (5 bases). The CDR3 sequence is 13 residues long. CDR1 SGHRS and CDR2 YFSETQ come from the germline V gene. Trimming left V 1 base short and J 3 bases short, with 7 bases between. CDR3 sequence reads: CASSLRGDTEAFF. CDR3 nucleotides: TGCGCCAGCAGCTTGCGAGGGGACACTGAAGCTTTCTTT. The entire variable domain, with the rest obtained from reference TRBV5-1 and TRBJ1-1, is as follows: KAGVTQTPRYLIKTRGQQVTLSCSPISGHRSVSWYQQTPGQGLQFLFEYFSETQRNKGNFPGRFSGRQFSNSRSEMNVSTLELGDSALYLCASSLRGDTEAFFGQGTRLTVV.

This clone has only one observation. The rearrangement joins TRBV5-1 to TRBJ1-2; no clear D gene. Trimming took off 0 bases at V and 0 bases at J, with 9 bases between the two ends. Germline V gene lookup returns CDR1 SGHRS and CDR2 YFSETQ. The CDR3 has 15 amino acids. The CDR3 sequence is CASSLEPTSNYGYTF. CDR3 nucleotides: TGCGCCAGCAGCTTGGAGCCCACCTCTAACTATGGCTACACCTTC.

J is TRBJ1-2 and V is TRBV28; tentatively, D is TRBD1 (5 bases). The CDR3 is made up of 14 amino acids. Germline V gene lookup returns CDR1 MDHEN and CDR2 SYDVKM. The germline V and J ends were trimmed by 4 bases and 5 bases, with 14 bases remaining between them. The CDR3 here is CASSSGWGGYGYTF. CDR3 bases: TGTGCCAGCAGTTCCGGATGGGGGGGATATGGCTACACCTTC.

A note on this clone: It may be a read error: a sequence one base away is much more abundant. The chain carries TRBV10-3 and TRBJ2-5, with D maybe TRBD2 (5 bases). Germline V gene sequence: CDR1 ENHRY, CDR2 SYGVKD. The CDR3 is made up of 14 amino acids. V lost 5 bases to trimming and J lost 1 base, with 11 bases between them. CDR3 DNA sequence: TGTGCCATCAGTAACCGAGGGCCCCAAGAGACCCAGTACTTC. Its translation: CAISNRGPQETQYF.

The rearrangement joins TRBV7-8 to TRBJ2-5; 10 positions agree with TRBD1. Germline V gene sequence: CDR1 SGHVS, CDR2 FQNEAQ. Germline trimming cut 5 bases from V and 5 bases from J; bases unmatched to any gene: 11. CDR3 length: 16 amino acids. CDR3: CASSHRDRGVGETQYF. CDR3 nucleotide sequence: TGTGCCAGCAGCCACCGGGACAGGGGTGTGGGTGAGACCCAGTACTTC.